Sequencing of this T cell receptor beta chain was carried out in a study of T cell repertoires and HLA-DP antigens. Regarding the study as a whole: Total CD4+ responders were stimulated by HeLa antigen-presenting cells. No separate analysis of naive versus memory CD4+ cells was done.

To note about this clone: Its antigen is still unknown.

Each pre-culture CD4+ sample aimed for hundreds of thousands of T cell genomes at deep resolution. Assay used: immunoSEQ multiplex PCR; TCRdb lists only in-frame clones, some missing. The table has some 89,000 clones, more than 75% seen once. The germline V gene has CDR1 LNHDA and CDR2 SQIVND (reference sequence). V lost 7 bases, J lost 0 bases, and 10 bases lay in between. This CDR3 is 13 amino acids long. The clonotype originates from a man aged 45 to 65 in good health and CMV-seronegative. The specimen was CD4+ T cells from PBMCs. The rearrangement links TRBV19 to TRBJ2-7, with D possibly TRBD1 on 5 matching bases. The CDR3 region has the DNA TGTGCCAGTATGACACAGGACTCCTACGAGCAGTACTTC. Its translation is CASMTQDSYEQYF. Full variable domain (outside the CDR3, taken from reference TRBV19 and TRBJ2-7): DGGITQSPKYLFRKEGQNVTLSCEQNLNHDAMYWYRQDPGQGLRLIYYSQIVNDFQKGDIAEGYSVSREKKESFPLTVTSAQKNPTAFYLCASMTQDSYEQYFGPGTRLTVT.